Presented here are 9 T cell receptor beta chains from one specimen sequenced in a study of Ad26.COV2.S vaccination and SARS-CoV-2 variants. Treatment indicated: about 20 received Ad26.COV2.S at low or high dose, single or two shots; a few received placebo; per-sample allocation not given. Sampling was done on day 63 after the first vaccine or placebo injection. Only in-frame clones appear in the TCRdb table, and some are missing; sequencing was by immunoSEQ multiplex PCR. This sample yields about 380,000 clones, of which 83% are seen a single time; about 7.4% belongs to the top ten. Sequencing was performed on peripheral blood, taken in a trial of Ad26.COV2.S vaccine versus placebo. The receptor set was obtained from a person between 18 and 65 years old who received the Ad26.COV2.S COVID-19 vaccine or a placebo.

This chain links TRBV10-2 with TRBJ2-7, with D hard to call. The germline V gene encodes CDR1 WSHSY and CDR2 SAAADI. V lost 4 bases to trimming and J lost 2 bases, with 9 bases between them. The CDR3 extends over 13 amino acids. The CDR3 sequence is CASSGTDTYEQYF. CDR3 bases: TGCGCCAGCAGTGGGACGGATACCTACGAGCAGTACTTC.

This chain's CDR3 is CASSLRGQGRYNEQFF. The CDR3 nucleotides read TGTGCCAGCAGCTTAAGGGGCCAGGGGCGATACAATGAGCAGTTCTTC. The chain uses TRBV7-3 and TRBJ2-1, with D perhaps TRBD1 (6 bases). Trimming left V 1 base short and J 4 bases short, with 14 bases between. Germline CDR1 reads SGHTA; CDR2 reads FQGTGA. The CDR3 runs to 16 residues.

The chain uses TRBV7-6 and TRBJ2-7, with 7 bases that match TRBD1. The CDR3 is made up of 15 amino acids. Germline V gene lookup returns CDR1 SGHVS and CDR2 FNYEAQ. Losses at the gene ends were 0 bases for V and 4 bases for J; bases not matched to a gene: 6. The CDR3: CASSLAGTEVYEQYF. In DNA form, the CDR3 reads TGTGCCAGCAGCTTAGCCGGGACAGAGGTTTACGAGCAGTACTTC.

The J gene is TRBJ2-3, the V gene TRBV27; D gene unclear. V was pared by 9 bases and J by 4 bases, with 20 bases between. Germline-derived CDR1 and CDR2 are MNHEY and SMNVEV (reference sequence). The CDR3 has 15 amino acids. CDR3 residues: CARGMSWFWADTQYF. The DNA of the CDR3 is TGTGCCAGGGGGATGTCGTGGTTTTGGGCAGATACGCAGTATTTT.

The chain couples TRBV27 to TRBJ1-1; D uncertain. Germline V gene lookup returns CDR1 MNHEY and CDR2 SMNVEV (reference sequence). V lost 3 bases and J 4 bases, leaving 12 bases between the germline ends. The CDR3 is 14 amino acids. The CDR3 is CASSFSAAVTEAFF. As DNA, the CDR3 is TGTGCCAGCAGTTTTTCAGCGGCGGTCACTGAAGCTTTCTTT.

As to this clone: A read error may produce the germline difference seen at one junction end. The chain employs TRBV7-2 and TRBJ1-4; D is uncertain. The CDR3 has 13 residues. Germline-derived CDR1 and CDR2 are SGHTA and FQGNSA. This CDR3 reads CASSLDSKEKLFF. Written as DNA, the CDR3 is TGTGCCAGCAGCTTAGACTCTAAGGAAAAACTGTTTTTT.

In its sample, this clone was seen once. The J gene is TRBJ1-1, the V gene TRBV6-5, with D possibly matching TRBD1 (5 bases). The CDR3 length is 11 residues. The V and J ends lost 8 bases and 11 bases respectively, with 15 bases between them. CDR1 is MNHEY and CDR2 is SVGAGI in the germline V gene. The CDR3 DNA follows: TGTGCCAGCCGGGTATGGACATACGCTTTCTTT. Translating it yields CASRVWTYAFF.

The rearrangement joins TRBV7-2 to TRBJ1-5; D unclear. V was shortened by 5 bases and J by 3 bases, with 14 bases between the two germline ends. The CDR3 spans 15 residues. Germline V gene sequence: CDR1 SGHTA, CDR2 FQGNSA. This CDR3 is CASSKSFAVNQPQHF. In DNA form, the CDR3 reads TGTGCCAGCAGCAAATCCTTCGCGGTCAATCAGCCCCAGCATTTT.

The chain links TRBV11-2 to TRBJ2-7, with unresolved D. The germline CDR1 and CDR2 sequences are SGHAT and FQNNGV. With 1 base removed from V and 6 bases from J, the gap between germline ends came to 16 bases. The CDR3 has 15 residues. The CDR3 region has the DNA TGTGCCAGCAGCTTAGGGGCAGTAAGGGTTTCCGAGCAGTACTTC. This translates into CASSLGAVRVSEQYF.